This T cell receptor (beta chain) is from a study of response to subunit inactivated influenza vaccine. TCRdb re-analysed the RT-PCR reads in MiXCR, keeping a single row per CDR3 protein. The sample yields hundreds of thousands of distinct CDR3 sequences, about an eighth seen once. The V gene lost 4 bases and the J gene lost 5 bases, with 8 bases spanning the gap. CDR3 length: 13 residues. Per germline, CDR1 SGHAT and CDR2 FQNNGV. This clonotype came up a few times. The antigen remains undetermined. Study results and limitations: Authors suggested few new T cells are recruited by each seasonal influenza vaccination.

The chain uses TRBV11-2 and TRBJ1-4; no reliable D call. The TCR was taken from a man aged 50 to 59 who received an inactivated influenza vaccine. Sequenced material: PBMCs from blood, taken on the day of vaccination. In DNA, the CDR3 is TGTGCCAGCAGCTCCCAGAGAAATGAAAAACTGTTTTTT. Protein sequence: CASSSQRNEKLFF.